Below, 6 T cell receptor beta chains from the same sample are listed, as sequenced in a study of blood T cell repertoires in COVID-19. TCRdb keeps only in-frame clones here, not all; method: immunoSEQ multiplex PCR. Among a few hundred thousand clones listed, about 82% were seen once. The source material was peripheral blood. The receptors come from a man in his forties or fifties with active or convalescent COVID-19.

This clone was seen only a few times. The gene calls are TRBV2 and TRBJ1-2; no definite D call. The V gene lost 8 bases and the J gene lost 3 bases, with 19 bases spanning the gap. This CDR3 is 15 amino acids long. Germline assignment: CDR1 SNHLY and CDR2 FYNNEI. The CDR3 here is CASRAGLPLYYGYTF. CDR3 in DNA: TGTGCCAGCCGTGCGGGGTTGCCTCTTTACTATGGCTACACCTTC.

This chain joins TRBV14 and TRBJ2-7; 10 nucleotides line up with TRBD2. Germline V gives CDR1 SGHDN, CDR2 FVKESK. This CDR3 has 16 residues. The junction had 6 bases not matched to a gene; V was cut back by 2 bases and J by 2 bases. The CDR3: CASSQPLAGKAYEQYF. As DNA, the CDR3 is TGTGCCAGCAGCCAACCACTAGCGGGAAAGGCCTACGAGCAGTACTTC.

CDR3 protein: CASSSGTGIYNEQFF. Written as DNA, the CDR3 is TGTGCCAGCAGCTCCGGGACAGGGATCTACAATGAGCAGTTCTTC. The gene calls are TRBV7-6 and TRBJ2-1; 9 bases fit TRBD1. This CDR3 spans 15 amino acids. With V trimmed by 4 bases and J by 3 bases, 4 bases remained unmatched. Germline assignment: CDR1 SGHVS and CDR2 FNYEAQ.

This chain connects TRBV20-1 to TRBJ1-5; 10 bases align to TRBD1. V lost 3 bases to trimming and J lost 2 bases; unmatched junction nucleotides: 4. The CDR3 has 15 residues. Per germline, CDR1 DFQATT and CDR2 SNEGSKA (reference sequence). The CDR3, as DNA: TGCAGTGCTAGTGCCGGGACAGGGGGCAATCAGCCCCAGCATTTT. Its translation: CSASAGTGGNQPQHF.

This chain connects TRBV20-1 to TRBJ2-7; weak D call: TRBD2 (5 bases). The germline V gene has CDR1 DFQATT and CDR2 SNEGSKA (reference sequence). The CDR3 covers 12 residues. V shed 3 bases and J shed 4 bases, with 10 bases lying between them. CDR3 sequence reads: CSASSSGYEQYF. CDR3 bases: TGCAGTGCTAGTTCGTCGGGGTACGAGCAGTACTTC.

The chain is built from TRBV9 and TRBJ2-2; D is undetermined. CDR1 is SGDLS and CDR2 is YYNGEE in the germline V gene. V was shortened by 6 bases and J by 0 bases, with 12 bases between the two germline ends. This CDR3 has 15 residues. In DNA form, the CDR3 reads TGTGCCAGCAATGAGGCGGCCGCGAACACCGGGGAGCTGTTTTTT. Amino acid sequence: CASNEAAANTGELFF.